The T cell receptor (beta chain) under discussion was sequenced for a study of cytomegalovirus exposure and HLA in healthy donors. Study findings and constraints: Reports showed the classifier diagnosing cytomegalovirus status with high specificity and sensitivity. A later analysis found TCR association rates differed by HLA locus, highest for DRB1 and lowest for HLA-C. Apparent HLA restriction characterized most CMV-associated TCR beta chains in a later analysis.

The CDR3 sequence is 16 residues long. With V trimmed by 5 bases and J by 2 bases, 9 bases remained unmatched. Germline values: CDR1 SEHNR, CDR2 FQNEAQ (reference sequence). Vbeta (60) and Jbeta (13) primers were used in the PCR. Sequencing was performed with immunoSEQ multiplex PCR; in TCRdb, only in-frame clones are kept and a portion is missing. The sample features under 200,000 clones, with 6.5% in its top ten. Remarks on this clone: The antigen is undetermined.

Everyone who donated was a healthy bone marrow donor. Sample: PBMCs. The chain recombines TRBV7-9 with TRBJ2-3, with TRBD2 matching 8 bases. The sequence was collected from a man aged 25-45 years in good health and CMV-seronegative. The CDR3 reads CASSLLLAGTTDTQYF. The CDR3 region has the DNA TGTGCCAGCAGCCTTCTATTAGCGGGAACCACAGATACGCAGTATTTT.